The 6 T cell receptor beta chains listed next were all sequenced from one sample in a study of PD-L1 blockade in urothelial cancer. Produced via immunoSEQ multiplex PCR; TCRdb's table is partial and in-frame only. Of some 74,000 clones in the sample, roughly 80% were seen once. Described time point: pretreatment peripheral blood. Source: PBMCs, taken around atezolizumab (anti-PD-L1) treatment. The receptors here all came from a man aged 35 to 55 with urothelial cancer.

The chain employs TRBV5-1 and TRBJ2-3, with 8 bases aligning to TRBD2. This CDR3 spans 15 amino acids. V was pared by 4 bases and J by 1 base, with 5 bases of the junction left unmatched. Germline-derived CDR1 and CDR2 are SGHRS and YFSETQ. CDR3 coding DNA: TGCGCCAGCAGCCCCCAGACTAGCGGCACAGATACGCAGTATTTT. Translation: CASSPQTSGTDTQYF.

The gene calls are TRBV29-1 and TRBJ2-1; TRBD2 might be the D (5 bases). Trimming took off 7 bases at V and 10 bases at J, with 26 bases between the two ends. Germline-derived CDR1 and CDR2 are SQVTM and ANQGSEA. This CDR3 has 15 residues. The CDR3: CSADGAVGPLGEQFF. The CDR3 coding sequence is TGCAGCGCCGACGGAGCGGTTGGACCCTTGGGAGAGCAGTTCTTC.

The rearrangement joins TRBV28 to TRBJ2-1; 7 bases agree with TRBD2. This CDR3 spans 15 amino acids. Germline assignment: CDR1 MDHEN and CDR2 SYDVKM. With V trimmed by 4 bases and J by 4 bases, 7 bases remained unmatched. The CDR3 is CASSSSLAAYNEQFF. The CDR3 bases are TGTGCCAGCAGTTCTTCCCTAGCGGCTTACAATGAGCAGTTCTTC. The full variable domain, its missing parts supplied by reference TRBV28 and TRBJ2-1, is DVKVTQSSRYLVKRTGEKVFLECVQDMDHENMFWYRQDPGLGLRLIYFSYDVKMKEKGDIPEGYSVSREKKERFSLILESASTNQTSMYLCASSSSLAAYNEQFFGPGTRLTVL.

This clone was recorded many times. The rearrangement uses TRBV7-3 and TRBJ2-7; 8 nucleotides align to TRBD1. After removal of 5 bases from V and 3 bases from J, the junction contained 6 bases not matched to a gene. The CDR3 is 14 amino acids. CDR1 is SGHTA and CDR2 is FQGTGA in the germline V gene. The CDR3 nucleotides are TGTGCCAGCAGCCTCCCTACAGGGGGCTACGAGCAGTACTTC. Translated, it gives CASSLPTGGYEQYF.

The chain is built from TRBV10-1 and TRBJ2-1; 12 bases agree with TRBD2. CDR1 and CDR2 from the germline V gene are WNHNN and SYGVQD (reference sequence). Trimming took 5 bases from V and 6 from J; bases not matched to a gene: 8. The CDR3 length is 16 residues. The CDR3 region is CASSSSGRAKGNEQFF. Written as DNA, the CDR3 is TGCGCCAGCAGTTCTAGCGGGAGGGCCAAGGGCAATGAGCAGTTCTTC.

For the CDR3, the DNA is TGTGCCAGCTCACCTACTAATCCTAATGAAAAACTGTTTTTT. This gives the protein CASSPTNPNEKLFF. The rearrangement links TRBV18 to TRBJ1-4; D is unclear. The length of the CDR3 is 14 residues. The V end lost 3 bases, the J end lost 3 bases, and 8 bases lay between the germline ends. Per germline, CDR1 KGHSH and CDR2 LQKENI.